This T cell receptor (beta chain) is drawn from a study of identical twins. TCRdb analysed the 5' RACE reads with MiXCR anew, one entry per CDR3 protein. The sample yields 230,000 or so distinct CDR3 sequences, about 8.9% seen once. The table lists this clonotype with a few counts. What it recognizes is unknown. This CDR3 region has 18 residues. V lost 0 bases and J 0 bases, leaving 17 bases between the germline ends. Germline CDR1 MGHRA, CDR2 YSYEKL. Study observations and caveats: Within monozygotic twins, out-of-frame TCR alpha sharing was underestimated by the models. Abundant beta clonotypes from cord blood had fewer insertions, unlike memory repertoires, which showed none. There is a chance that invariant MAIT and iNKT cells partially muddied zero-insertion analyses.

Another study also made use of these data, one on yellow fever vaccine responses in identical twins.

Sequenced input: CD8+ T cells sorted from blood. This sequence joins TRBV4-1 and TRBJ1-2; D possibly corresponds to TRBD1 (5 bases). The TCR sequence derives from a woman aged 18 to 35 in good health. The DNA for the CDR3 is TGCGCCAGCAGCCAAGACGGGACCCTTATGACTTCTAACTATGGCTACACCTTC. Translated: CASSQDGTLMTSNYGYTF.